This T cell receptor (beta chain) was documented in a study of T cell repertoires in cytomegalovirus infection. This clonotype was recorded many times. Its antigen remains unidentified. Overall study findings and caveats: The cumulative frequency of public TCR beta families identified carriers of CMV plus the relevant HLA.

The CDR3 is made up of 15 amino acids. The germline V gene encodes CDR1 MDHEN and CDR2 SYDVKM. The V end lost 7 bases, the J end lost 3 bases, and 17 bases lay between the germline ends. TCRdb fed the reads into MiXCR, producing one record per CDR3 protein. This sample has fewer than 350,000 distinct CDR3 sequences, with 8% to 10% found just once. Sequencing was done on a sample of PBMCs. The chain carries TRBV28 and TRBJ2-3; TRBD2 might be the D (6 bases). This sequence was found in a human donor in good health (CMV status not recorded). Some clones in this sample may be carry-over from other donors' samples. Here the CDR3 DNA reads TGTGCCAGCAACCGGAGGGTAGAGGGAACAGATACGCAGTATTTT. This sequence encodes CASNRRVEGTDTQYF.